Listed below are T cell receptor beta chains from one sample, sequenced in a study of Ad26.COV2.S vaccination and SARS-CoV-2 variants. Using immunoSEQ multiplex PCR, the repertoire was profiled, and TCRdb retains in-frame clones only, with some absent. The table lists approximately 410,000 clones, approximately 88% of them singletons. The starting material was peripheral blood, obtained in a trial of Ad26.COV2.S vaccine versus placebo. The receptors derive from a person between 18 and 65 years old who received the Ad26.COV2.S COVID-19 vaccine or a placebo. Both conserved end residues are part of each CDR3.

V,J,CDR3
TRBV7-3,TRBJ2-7,CASRTTHSYEQYF
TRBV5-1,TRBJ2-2,CASSLEGEGELFF
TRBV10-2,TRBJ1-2,CASREGLSGIGGYTF
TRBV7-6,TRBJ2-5,CASSPLGPGETQYF
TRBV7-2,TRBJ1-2,CASSSRDRGFNGYTF
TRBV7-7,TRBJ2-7,CASSLGRGGNHEQYF
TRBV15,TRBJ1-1,CATSRARRNRWNTEAFF
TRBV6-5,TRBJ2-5,CASSINIWGSETQYF
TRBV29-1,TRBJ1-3,CSVQGAEGGNTIYF
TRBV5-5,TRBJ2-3,CASSLDTHYTQYF
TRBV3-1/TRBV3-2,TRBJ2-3,CASSQLPGLAGGSTDTQYF